The rows below give T cell receptor beta chains drawn from one sample of a study of blood T cell repertoires in COVID-19. The protocol was immunoSEQ multiplex PCR, while the TCRdb copy is restricted to in-frame clones and leaves out a portion. The sample includes 99,000 or so clones, roughly 79% of them seen just once. The sequencing input was peripheral blood. The receptor source for this set is a woman in her 70s with acute or convalescent COVID-19. The CDR3 runs from the conserved cysteine through the conserved F or W. A D gene is named only where the DNA matches it firmly. Only some rows state a clone size, as once, few, many or a class for expanded clones.

. TRBJ2-1 TRBD2 TRBV7-2 TGTGCCAGCAGCATCATAGCGGGATCGAATGAGCAGTTCTTC CASSIIAGSNEQFF
. TRBJ2-7 TRBD2 TRBV20-1 TGCAGTGCTAGTCCCAATAGCGGGGCTAACTACGAGCAGTACTTC CSASPNSGANYEQYF
. TRBJ2-5 TRBD2 TRBV29-1 TGCAGCGTATCCTTGGGGGGGGGCCAAGAGACCCAGTACTTC CSVSLGGGQETQYF
. TRBJ2-7 . TRBV18 TGTGCCAGCTCACCACCAGGGACGGGGAGGCACGAGCAGTACTTC CASSPPGTGRHEQYF
once TRBJ2-1 TRBD1 TRBV6-5 TGTGCCAGCAGTTACCTCTTGGGACAGAACAATGAGCAGTTCTTC CASSYLLGQNNEQFF
. TRBJ2-7 . TRBV24-1 TGTGCCACCAGTGATCAAACAGGGACGGGCTCCTACGAGCAGTACTTC CATSDQTGTGSYEQYF
. TRBJ1-5 . TRBV21-1 TGTGCCAGCAGCACCCGGCGGACAGGGGGCCCACTAGGCAATCAGCCCCAGCATTTT CASSTRRTGGPLGNQPQHF
. TRBJ1-3 . TRBV11-2 TGTGCCAGCAGCACCAGGGTTTCGGGAAACACCATATATTTT CASSTRVSGNTIYF
. TRBJ2-2 TRBD2 TRBV4-2 TGTGCCAGCAGCCCTCCCGGCGGGGGTGGAACCGGGGAGCTGTTTTTT CASSPPGGGGTGELFF
. TRBJ2-3 . TRBV4-3 TGCGCCAGCAGCCAATTACTCAGGGAAACAGATACGCAGTATTTT CASSQLLRETDTQYF
. TRBJ2-7 TRBD1 TRBV5-1 TGCGCCAGCAGCCCCAACGGACAGGGGGCTGGGGAGCAGTACTTC CASSPNGQGAGEQYF
. TRBJ2-3 . TRBV3-1/TRBV3-2 TGTGCCAGCAGCCAAGATGTAGCGGCCTCCACAGATACGCAGTATTTT CASSQDVAASTDTQYF
. TRBJ1-2 TRBD1 TRBV27 TGTGCCAGCAGGGGGGACAGAAACTATGGCTACACCTTC CASRGDRNYGYTF
. TRBJ1-1 . TRBV6-2/TRBV6-3 TGTGCCAGCAGTTACTCGACAGGAGGAACTGAAGCTTTCTTT CASSYSTGGTEAFF
. TRBJ2-5 . TRBV5-1 TGCGCCAGCAGCCAGGATACAGCCCTTGGGGAGACCCAGTACTTC CASSQDTALGETQYF
. TRBJ1-2 . TRBV29-1 TGCAGCGTTGAGTCCGAGGCCAACTATGGCTACACCTTC CSVESEANYGYTF
. TRBJ1-2 TRBD1 TRBV5-4 TGTGCCAGCAGCTTGAGGGACAGGGGACCTTATGGCTACACCTTC CASSLRDRGPYGYTF
. TRBJ2-2 TRBD2 TRBV23-1 TGCGCCAGCAGTCAATCTTCAGGAGGACCTTGTTGGGGAGGGCGGGAGACGGCCGGGGAGCTGTTTTTT CASSQSSGGPCWGGRETAGELFF
few TRBJ1-5 TRBD1 TRBV7-9 TGTGCCAGCAGCCTGGGACAGGGGGATCAGCCCCAGCATTTT CASSLGQGDQPQHF
. TRBJ2-7 . TRBV4-3 TGCGCCAGCAGCCAAGATCGCCGGGGGGCGGGGGAGCAGTACTTC CASSQDRRGAGEQYF
. TRBJ2-7 . TRBV2 TGTGCCAGCAGTGAGGTCTTACTAAACCCCTACGAGCAGTACTTC CASSEVLLNPYEQYF
. TRBJ2-5 . TRBV11-2 TGTGCCAGCAGCTTCAGGGGGGTGGAGACCCAGTACTTC CASSFRGVETQYF
few TRBJ2-5 . TRBV11-1 TGTGCCAGCAGCTTAGAGGGGGAGACCCAGTACTTC CASSLEGETQYF
few TRBJ2-7 TRBD1 TRBV29-1 TGCAGCGTTGTCCGAGGGACAGGGGGCTCCTACGAGCAGTACTTC CSVVRGTGGSYEQYF
. TRBJ1-2 . TRBV5-4 TGTGCCAGCAGCCCCGGACAGAGTAACTATGGCTACACCTTC CASSPGQSNYGYTF